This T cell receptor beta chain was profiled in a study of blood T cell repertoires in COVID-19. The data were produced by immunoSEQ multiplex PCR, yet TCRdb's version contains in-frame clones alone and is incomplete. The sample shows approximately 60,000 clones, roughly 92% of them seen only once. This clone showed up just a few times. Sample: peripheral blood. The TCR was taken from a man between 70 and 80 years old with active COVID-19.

The CDR3 protein is CASSQDLFLAGPWDEQFF. For the CDR3, the DNA is TGCGCCAGCAGCCAAGATTTGTTCCTAGCGGGTCCTTGGGATGAGCAGTTCTTC. The V and J genes are TRBV4-3 and TRBJ2-1; 8 bases are shared with TRBD2. The V gene end was trimmed by 0 bases and the J gene end by 8 bases; junction bases not matched to a gene: 15. The V gene's germline CDR1 is LGHNA and CDR2 YSLEER. The CDR3 runs 18 residues.